The 32 T cell receptor beta chains in this list originate from one sample, sequenced in a study of CD8 T cells in Susac syndrome. RNA, at about 0.45 to 1 ug, was reverse transcribed with random hexamers. TCRdb fed the immunoSEQ multiplex PCR reads into MiXCR, producing one record per CDR3 protein. The sample contains under 95,000 distinct CDR3 sequences, around 95% of which appear only once. Sequencing used CD8+ T cells from PBMCs. All receptors derive from a human donor with Susac syndrome.

About this clonotype itself: One end of the junction is discordant with germline, which a read error may explain. The V call is TRBV4-1, the J call TRBJ1-1; TRBD1 might be the D (6 bases). Germline lookup yields CDR1 MGHRA and CDR2 YSYEKL. The CDR3 covers 17 residues. CDR3 in amino acids: CASSEEQGIRGYTEAFF. The DNA for the CDR3 is TGCGCCAGCAGCGAAGAACAGGGTATCCGAGGGTACACTGAAGCTTTCTTT.

The chain uses TRBV27 and TRBJ2-3; D tentatively fits TRBD1 or TRBD2 (5 bases each). Germline assignment: CDR1 MNHEY and CDR2 SMNVEV (reference sequence). V lost 2 bases, J lost 6 bases, and 12 bases lay in between. The CDR3 contains 14 residues. CDR3 protein: CASSLRGVHDTQYF. Here the CDR3 DNA reads TGTGCCAGCAGTTTAAGAGGGGTTCACGATACGCAGTATTTT.

The CDR3 coding sequence is TGCAGCGTTGAAGACCCCGGGACTGAAGCTTTCTTT. As protein: CSVEDPGTEAFF. The rearrangement uses TRBV29-1 and TRBJ1-1; D unclear. Per the germline V gene, CDR1 is SQVTM and CDR2 is ANQGSEA. Trimming took 0 bases from V and 5 from J, leaving 7 bases between them. The CDR3 is 12 amino acids. The full variable domain, rest sourced from reference TRBV29-1 and TRBJ1-1, is SAVISQKPSRDICQRGTSLTIQCQVDSQVTMMFWYRQQPGQSLTLIATANQGSEATYESGFVIDKFPISRPNLTFSTLTVSNMSPEDSSIYLCSVEDPGTEAFFGQGTRLTVV.

The CDR3 sequence is CASSTNTEAFF. The CDR3 region has the DNA TGTGCCAGCAGTACCAACACTGAAGCTTTCTTT. The V gene is TRBV7-9, the J gene TRBJ1-1; D is uncertain. Trimming removed 6 bases at V and 2 bases at J, with 4 bases between. Germline loops: CDR1 SEHNR, CDR2 FQNEAQ (reference sequence). This CDR3 contains 11 residues.

The rearrangement links TRBV19 to TRBJ2-1, with TRBD2 matching 7 bases. V lost 5 bases, J lost 2 bases, and 6 bases stayed unmatched. The CDR3 runs 15 residues. Germline V gives CDR1 LNHDA, CDR2 SQIVND (reference sequence). CDR3 in DNA: TGTGCCAGTAGTTGGGGACTAACGGCCTACAATGAGCAGTTCTTC. Translating gives CASSWGLTAYNEQFF.

The chain recombines TRBV9 with TRBJ2-3; D is uncertain. The CDR3 is made up of 14 amino acids. CDR1 and CDR2 (germline): SGDLS, YYNGEE. V lost 4 bases and J 3 bases, leaving 12 bases between the germline ends. Written as DNA, the CDR3 is TGTGCCAGCAGCTACCCTATAGGAACAGATACGCAGTATTTT. Its protein is CASSYPIGTDTQYF.

The genes are TRBV7-8 and TRBJ2-1; 9 nucleotides match TRBD2. The germline V gene has CDR1 SGHVS and CDR2 FQNEAQ. With V trimmed by 3 bases and J by 7 bases, 7 bases remained unmatched. The CDR3 totals 15 residues. In nucleotides, the CDR3 is TGTGCCAGCAGCTTGGGGGCTAGCGGGGCGAATGAGCAGTTCTTC. This encodes CASSLGASGANEQFF. Together with reference TRBV7-8 and TRBJ2-1, the CDR3 gives the full variable domain: GAGVSQSPRYKVAKRGQDVALRCDPISGHVSLFWYQQALGQGPEFLTYFQNEAQLDKSGLPSDRFFAERPEGSVSTLKIQRTQQEDSAVYLCASSLGASGANEQFFGPGTRLTVL.

J is TRBJ1-2 and V is TRBV28, with D unclear. Germline V gene data show CDR1 as MDHEN and CDR2 as SYDVKM. The V end was cut by 6 bases, the J end by 4 bases, with 12 bases between. CDR3 length: 13 residues. This CDR3 is CASSPGQVYGYTF. The CDR3 bases are TGTGCCAGCAGCCCCGGGCAGGTCTATGGCTACACCTTC.

The V and J genes are TRBV30 and TRBJ2-6; TRBD1 is a possible D gene (5 bases). The germline V gene encodes CDR1 GTSNPN and CDR2 SVGIG (reference sequence). Trimming removed 0 bases from V and 0 bases from J, with 6 bases in between. This CDR3 has 15 residues. Written as DNA, the CDR3 is TGTGCCTGGAGTGTAGACAGCTCTGGGGCCAACGTCCTGACTTTC. It yields the protein CAWSVDSSGANVLTF.

As DNA, the CDR3 is TGCAGTGCGGCGGGAAGCGCTCACTATGGCTACACCTTC. This encodes CSAAGSAHYGYTF. The chain links TRBV20-1 to TRBJ1-2; D not certain. The V end was cut by 6 bases, the J end by 3 bases, with 14 bases between. CDR3 size: 13 residues. The germline V gene has CDR1 DFQATT and CDR2 SNEGSKA (reference sequence).

The chain couples TRBV11-2 to TRBJ2-1, with 8 bases lining up with TRBD1. This CDR3 comprises 14 residues. J was trimmed by 8 bases and V by 7 bases; bases with no gene match: 10. Germline assignment: CDR1 SGHAT and CDR2 FQNNGV. CDR3 sequence (DNA): TGTGCCAGCACTTCGACAGGGGATTCGGATGAGCAGTTCTTC. Translated: CASTSTGDSDEQFF.

The chain carries TRBV21-1 and TRBJ2-7; the table's D call TRBD1 went unverified against the DNA. TRBV21-1 is classified as a pseudogene. This CDR3 is built from 15 residues. The CDR3, as DNA: TGTGCCAGCAGCAAAGTTAATCGAGGACATCACGAGCAGTACTTC. Its protein product is CASSKVNRGHHEQYF.

This chain uses TRBV6-5 with TRBJ2-7; 10 bases are a match to TRBD1. CDR3 length: 15 residues. With 7 bases clipped from V and 4 bases from J, the junction kept 10 bases outside the gene matches. CDR1 MNHEY and CDR2 SVGAGI come from the germline V gene. The CDR3 nucleotides are TGTGCCAGCACCTCCGGGACAGGGGTATTTTACGAGCAGTACTTC. Protein product: CASTSGTGVFYEQYF.

The V gene is TRBV29-1, the J gene TRBJ2-1; unclear D gene. CDR1 is SQVTM and CDR2 is ANQGSEA in the germline V gene. Trimming took 5 bases from V and 5 from J, leaving 16 bases between them. The CDR3 is 14 amino acids. The CDR3 DNA reads TGCAGCGTTTTGACTGGCGTAAGCAACAATGAGCAGTTCTTC. This sequence encodes CSVLTGVSNNEQFF.

The rearrangement links TRBV9 to TRBJ1-1; 8 nucleotides line up with TRBD1. The CDR3 extends over 18 amino acids. The junction had 16 bases not matched to a gene; V was cut back by 3 bases and J by 3 bases. The germline gives CDR1 SGDLS, CDR2 YYNGEE. CDR3 region: CASSDPRPAGGQYTEAFF. CDR3 in DNA: TGTGCCAGCAGCGACCCTCGTCCGGCAGGGGGCCAATACACTGAAGCTTTCTTT.

The CDR3 spells CASSIQGSSGELFF. CDR3 bases: TGTGCCAGTAGTATCCAGGGTTCATCCGGGGAGCTGTTTTTT. This chain connects TRBV19 to TRBJ2-2, with a tentative D call TRBD1 (5 bases). Germline CDR1 is LNHDA and CDR2 is SQIVND (reference sequence). The CDR3 is 14 amino acids. The V end lost 3 bases, the J end lost 6 bases, and 11 bases lay between the germline ends. Based on the CDR3 plus reference TRBV19 and TRBJ2-2, the full variable domain is DGGITQSPKYLFRKEGQNVTLSCEQNLNHDAMYWYRQDPGQGLRLIYYSQIVNDFQKGDIAEGYSVSREKKESFPLTVTSAQKNPTAFYLCASSIQGSSGELFFGEGSRLTVL.

The CDR3 region has the DNA TGTGCCAGCAGCGCTGAGGGAGGGCCTCGGGAGACCCAGTACTTC. Translated: CASSAEGGPRETQYF. This chain joins TRBV27 and TRBJ2-5, with TRBD2 identical over 7 bases. This CDR3 has 15 residues. The germline V gene encodes CDR1 MNHEY and CDR2 SMNVEV (reference sequence). Trimming cost V 6 bases and J 5 bases; bases outside gene matches: 12.

V usage is TRBV6-2 or TRBV6-3 and J usage is TRBJ2-1, with a possible D match to TRBD2 (6 bases). Germline V lookup: CDR1 MNHEY, CDR2 SVGEGT. This CDR3 is built from 16 residues. Trimming took off 4 bases at V and 5 bases at J, with 18 bases between the two ends. The CDR3 nucleotides are TGTGCCAGCAGTTTGCTTTGGCTAGCGCGGGACAATGAGCAGTTCTTC. It translates to CASSLLWLARDNEQFF.

The CDR3 nucleotides are TGTGCCAGCAGCCCAGGAAGCGGGGACACCTACAATGAGCAGTTCTTC. Protein sequence: CASSPGSGDTYNEQFF. This chain joins TRBV13 and TRBJ2-1; tentative D call: TRBD2 (7 bases). The CDR3 has 16 residues. The V gene lost 5 bases and the J gene lost 2 bases, with 16 bases spanning the gap. CDR1 PRHDT and CDR2 FYEKMQ come from the germline V gene (reference sequence).

The genes are TRBV24-1 and TRBJ2-1; 8 nucleotides agree with TRBD2. This CDR3 has 16 amino acids. Per germline, CDR1 KGHDR and CDR2 SFDVKD. V lost 0 bases to trimming and J lost 7 bases; unmatched junction nucleotides: 7. The CDR3: CATSDLQGGRQNEQFF. DNA for the CDR3: TGTGCCACCAGTGATTTGCAGGGCGGGAGGCAGAATGAGCAGTTCTTC.

The CDR3 reads CASSLESYGYTF. The CDR3, as DNA: TGTGCCAGCAGCTTAGAATCGTATGGCTACACCTTC. This chain joins TRBV13 and TRBJ1-2, with unresolved D. CDR3 length: 12 amino acids. Germline V gene data show CDR1 as PRHDT and CDR2 as FYEKMQ (reference sequence). The ends were cut back, 1 base at V and 5 bases at J, with 5 bases in the middle.

This chain links TRBV28 with TRBJ2-1; 11 positions match TRBD2. CDR3 length equals 15 residues. Trimming cost V 3 bases and J 7 bases; bases outside gene matches: 5. Germline V lookup: CDR1 MDHEN, CDR2 SYDVKM. CDR3 sequence: CASSFWLAGGNEQFF. The CDR3 coding sequence is TGTGCCAGCAGTTTTTGGCTAGCGGGAGGAAATGAGCAGTTCTTC. Using reference TRBV28 and TRBJ2-1 for the parts outside the CDR3, the full variable domain is DVKVTQSSRYLVKRTGEKVFLECVQDMDHENMFWYRQDPGLGLRLIYFSYDVKMKEKGDIPEGYSVSREKKERFSLILESASTNQTSMYLCASSFWLAGGNEQFFGPGTRLTVL.

The table lists this clonotype with a count of one. The chain combines TRBV29-1 with TRBJ2-1; D may be TRBD1 (5 bases). The CDR3 is 12 amino acids. V was cut by 3 bases and J by 6 bases, with 9 bases left in between. CDR1 SQVTM and CDR2 ANQGSEA come from the germline V gene. The CDR3 region is CSVERQSNEQFF. CDR3 sequence (DNA): TGCAGCGTTGAGAGACAGAGCAATGAGCAGTTCTTC.

The chain is built from TRBV4-1 and TRBJ2-6, with D unclear. V lost 0 bases to trimming and J lost 0 bases, with 3 bases between them. Per germline, CDR1 MGHRA and CDR2 YSYEKL. This CDR3 is built from 15 residues. The CDR3 here is CASSQEHSGANVLTF. DNA for the CDR3: TGCGCCAGCAGCCAAGAGCACTCTGGGGCCAACGTCCTGACTTTC.

This clonotype was seen once. The chain combines TRBV29-1 with TRBJ2-5; no definite D call. The CDR3 totals 15 residues. The germline V gene has CDR1 SQVTM and CDR2 ANQGSEA. The V end was cut by 0 bases, the J end by 1 base, with 12 bases between. The CDR3 DNA sequence: TGCAGCGTTGAAGACCCTCCGGCCCCCCAAGAGACCCAGTACTTC. Translating gives CSVEDPPAPQETQYF.

The V gene is TRBV30, the J gene TRBJ2-7; D is uncertain. The germline V gene has CDR1 GTSNPN and CDR2 SVGIG (reference sequence). The CDR3 length is 12 residues. V was pared by 2 bases and J by 2 bases, with 7 bases between. The CDR3 region has the DNA TGTGCCTGGAGTCACTATGCCTACGAGCAGTACTTC. It specifies CAWSHYAYEQYF.

The chain links TRBV27 to TRBJ2-2; D is undetermined. The CDR3 runs to 15 residues. CDR1 is MNHEY and CDR2 is SMNVEV in the germline V gene (reference sequence). Trimming cost V 2 bases and J 4 bases, with 11 bases left between them. The CDR3 DNA sequence: TGTGCCAGCAGTTTAGGTCCTTTCCCCACCGGGGAGCTGTTTTTT. Its translation: CASSLGPFPTGELFF.

The chain carries TRBV27 and TRBJ2-3; 12 nucleotides align to TRBD2. CDR3 length equals 19 residues. CDR1 and CDR2 (germline): MNHEY, SMNVEV (reference sequence). J was trimmed by 6 bases and V by 5 bases; bases with no gene match: 18. The DNA of the CDR3 is TGTGCCAGCAGTGCGGGCTCAATAGTAGGACTAGCGGGAAGGGATACGCAGTATTTT. This codes for CASSAGSIVGLAGRDTQYF.

DNA of the CDR3: TGTGCCTGGAGTGTGGACAGCCAAGGGGAGACCCAGTACTTC. Translated: CAWSVDSQGETQYF. The gene calls are TRBV30 and TRBJ2-5; tentatively, D is TRBD1 (6 bases). Germline assignment: CDR1 GTSNPN and CDR2 SVGIG (reference sequence). This CDR3 is built from 14 residues. Trimming removed 0 bases at V and 5 bases at J, with 13 bases between.

This chain links TRBV12-3 or TRBV12-4 with TRBJ1-2; D is ambiguous. The CDR3 totals 10 residues. Trimming removed 3 bases at V and 8 bases at J, with 4 bases between. CDR3 coding DNA: TGTGCCAGCAGTTTCTCGGGCTACACCTTC. Protein: CASSFSGYTF.

The chain combines TRBV7-2 with TRBJ2-3; D uncertain. The CDR3 spans 12 residues. V gave up 7 bases and J gave up 4 bases, with 9 bases separating them. The V gene's germline CDR1 is SGHTA and CDR2 FQGNSA. The CDR3 DNA follows: TGTGCCAGCACCAGAGACGCAGATACGCAGTATTTT. Protein sequence: CASTRDADTQYF.

J is TRBJ2-5 and V is TRBV12-3 or TRBV12-4; D remains ambiguous. Trimming shortened V by 4 bases and J by 4 bases, and 7 bases separated the two germline ends. This CDR3 contains 12 residues. The CDR3 nucleotides are TGTGCCAGCAGTTACCCTGGAGAGACCCAGTACTTC. Translation gives CASSYPGETQYF.